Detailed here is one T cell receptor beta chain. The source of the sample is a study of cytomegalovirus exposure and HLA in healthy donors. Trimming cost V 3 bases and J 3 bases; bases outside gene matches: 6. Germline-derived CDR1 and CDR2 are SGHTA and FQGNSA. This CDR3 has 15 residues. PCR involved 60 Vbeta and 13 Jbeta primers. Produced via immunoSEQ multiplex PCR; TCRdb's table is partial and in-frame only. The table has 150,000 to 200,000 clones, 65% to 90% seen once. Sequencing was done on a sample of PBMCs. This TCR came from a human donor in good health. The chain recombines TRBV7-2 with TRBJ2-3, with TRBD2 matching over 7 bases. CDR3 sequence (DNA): TGTGCCAGCAGCTTGGGGGGGGGTGCGACAGATACGCAGTATTTT. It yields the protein CASSLGGGATDTQYF.